Below are 27 T cell receptor beta chains sequenced from a single sample in a study of T cell responses to AZD1222 COVID-19 vaccine. The method was immunoSEQ multiplex PCR; TCRdb's version includes in-frame clones alone and lacks a portion of them. Counted here are roughly 120,000 clones, around nine tenths occurring once; the ten biggest clones make up about 7.1%. Sequenced material: peripheral blood, taken 28 days after the second AZD1222 dose. All receptors derive from an adult who received the AZD1222 COVID-19 vaccine.

The chain combines TRBV6-5 with TRBJ2-2; 7 bases align to TRBD1. Germline CDR1 and CDR2: MNHEY and SVGAGI. The CDR3 covers 15 residues. V shed 2 bases, J shed 7 bases, and the junction held 7 bases outside the gene matches. DNA of the CDR3: TGTGCCAGCAGTTACGACAGGGTAGTAAACGGGGAGCTGTTTTTT. Translation: CASSYDRVVNGELFF.

This chain connects TRBV5-1 to TRBJ2-5; D uncertain. The CDR3 covers 14 residues. Trimming cost V 0 bases and J 5 bases, with 11 bases left between them. Per the germline V gene, CDR1 is SGHRS and CDR2 is YFSETQ. CDR3 bases: TGCGCCAGCAGCTTGGCCTCTCTCCGGGAGACCCAGTACTTC. Its protein is CASSLASLRETQYF.

The chain employs TRBV28 and TRBJ2-7, with 7 bases lining up with TRBD2. The CDR3 covers 12 residues. The germline CDR1 and CDR2 sequences are MDHEN and SYDVKM. Germline trimming cut 6 bases from V and 4 bases from J; bases unmatched to any gene: 3. CDR3: CASRGGVYEQYF. The CDR3 DNA is TGTGCCAGCAGGGGGGGGGTGTACGAGCAGTACTTC.

The rearrangement links TRBV27 to TRBJ2-5; D is unclear. Germline V gene data show CDR1 as MNHEY and CDR2 as SMNVEV (reference sequence). The CDR3 length is 13 residues. The ends were cut back, 1 base at V and 6 bases at J, with 9 bases in the middle. The CDR3 DNA reads TGTGCCAGCAGTTTATTTGGAAGACAGACCCAGTACTTC. Translation gives CASSLFGRQTQYF.

The J gene is TRBJ2-3, the V gene TRBV6-5; tentatively, D is TRBD2 (6 bases). Germline values: CDR1 MNHEY, CDR2 SVGAGI. This CDR3 is built from 15 residues. The V and J ends lost 7 bases and 2 bases respectively, with 16 bases between them. Here the CDR3 DNA reads TGTGCCAGCACCGTCCGGGACTTACTCACAGATACGCAGTATTTT. This translates into CASTVRDLLTDTQYF.

This chain's CDR3 is CASTRSRTSGRTDTQYF. The CDR3 nucleotides read TGCGCCAGCACCCGGTCCCGGACTAGCGGGAGAACAGATACGCAGTATTTT. This chain uses TRBV5-1 with TRBJ2-3; TRBD2 agrees at 13 bases. The CDR3 extends over 17 amino acids. V gave up 6 bases and J gave up 3 bases; unmatched junction bases: 10. CDR1 and CDR2 from the germline V gene are SGHRS and YFSETQ. Variable domain in full (rest from reference TRBV5-1 and TRBJ2-3): KAGVTQTPRYLIKTRGQQVTLSCSPISGHRSVSWYQQTPGQGLQFLFEYFSETQRNKGNFPGRFSGRQFSNSRSEMNVSTLELGDSALYLCASTRSRTSGRTDTQYFGPGTRLTVL.

This sequence joins TRBV5-4 and TRBJ2-1; TRBD2 agrees at 12 bases. The CDR3 consists of 17 residues. The germline CDR1 and CDR2 sequences are SGHNT and YYREEE (reference sequence). With 1 base clipped from V and 5 bases from J, the junction kept 7 bases outside the gene matches. The CDR3 DNA reads TGTGCCAGCAGCTTGCCGCCTAGCGGGAGGGCTCACAATGAGCAGTTCTTC. Its protein is CASSLPPSGRAHNEQFF.

The chain carries TRBV7-9 and TRBJ1-5; the match to TRBD1 covers 8 bases. The V and J ends lost 3 bases and 0 bases, in that order; junction bases with no gene match: 1. Germline values: CDR1 SEHNR, CDR2 FQNEAQ (reference sequence). The length of the CDR3 is 15 residues. CDR3 sequence: CASSLDRVSNQPQHF. The CDR3 region has the DNA TGTGCCAGCAGCTTGGACAGGGTTAGCAATCAGCCCCAGCATTTT.

The chain uses TRBV28 and TRBJ1-3; D call uncertain. The germline gives CDR1 MDHEN, CDR2 SYDVKM. The CDR3 extends over 15 amino acids. The V and J ends lost 2 bases and 2 bases respectively, with 10 bases between them. CDR3 DNA sequence: TGTGCCAGCAGTTTAAGAGGTGTTACTGGAAACACCATATATTTT. Its protein is CASSLRGVTGNTIYF.

The rearrangement links TRBV30 to TRBJ1-6; 9 bases are a match to TRBD1. V lost 4 bases to trimming and J lost 3 bases; unmatched junction nucleotides: 7. This CDR3 is built from 16 residues. Looked up from germline, CDR1 is GTSNPN and CDR2 is SVGIG (reference sequence). The CDR3 protein is CAWTQQGAYYNSPLHF. The CDR3 DNA reads TGTGCCTGGACACAACAGGGGGCGTACTATAATTCACCCCTCCACTTT.

The genes are TRBV5-5 and TRBJ1-1; no definite D call. The germline V gene has CDR1 SGHKS and CDR2 YYEKEE (reference sequence). The V end was cut by 5 bases, the J end by 5 bases, with 19 bases between. The length of the CDR3 is 15 residues. CDR3 in amino acids: CASRKWSASDTEAFF. CDR3 DNA: TGTGCCAGCAGAAAGTGGTCTGCGTCGGATACTGAAGCTTTCTTT.

The chain links TRBV11-2 to TRBJ2-4, with a possible D match to TRBD2 (7 bases). V dropped 5 bases and J dropped 1 base, with 12 bases sitting between them. The germline gives CDR1 SGHAT, CDR2 FQNNGV. The CDR3 is 15 residues long. This chain's CDR3 is CASSGGGGAKNIQYF. The CDR3 region has the DNA TGTGCCAGCAGCGGTGGGGGGGGCGCCAAAAACATTCAGTACTTC.

The V gene is TRBV6-1, the J gene TRBJ2-2, with a weak D call TRBD2 (7 bases). V dropped 5 bases and J dropped 2 bases, with 12 bases sitting between them. The CDR3 covers 15 residues. The germline V gene encodes CDR1 MNHNS and CDR2 SASEGT. This chain's CDR3 is CASSFRGGNTGELFF. CDR3 bases: TGTGCCAGCAGTTTTAGGGGGGGCAACACCGGGGAGCTGTTTTTT.

This chain joins TRBV7-9 and TRBJ1-5, with 7 bases lining up with TRBD1. Germline assignment: CDR1 SEHNR and CDR2 FQNEAQ (reference sequence). The CDR3 totals 12 residues. V trimming: 1 base; J trimming: 15 bases; junction bases outside the gene matches: 6. CDR3 in amino acids: CASSLEGQLWHF. CDR3 nucleotides: TGTGCCAGCAGCTTAGAGGGACAGTTATGGCATTTT.

The V gene is TRBV6-2 or TRBV6-3, the J gene TRBJ2-1; 7 bases map to TRBD1. Germline CDR1 MNHEY, CDR2 SVGEGT. The CDR3 has 13 amino acids. J lost 6 bases, V lost 5 bases, and 4 bases had no gene match. In DNA form, the CDR3 reads TGTGCCAGCAGTCTGACAGGGATCAATGAGCAGTTCTTC. Its translation is CASSLTGINEQFF.

This chain joins TRBV7-2 and TRBJ2-1, with D possibly being TRBD2 (6 bases). The CDR3 is 16 residues long. Trimming took off 1 base at V and 5 bases at J, with 15 bases between the two ends. From germline, CDR1 is SGHTA and CDR2 FQGNSA. The CDR3 nucleotides read TGTGCCAGCAGCTTAGTCGCATGGGGGGAGGACAATGAGCAGTTCTTC. As protein: CASSLVAWGEDNEQFF.

This chain joins TRBV12-3 or TRBV12-4 and TRBJ1-1; TRBD1 agrees at 7 bases. The trim removed 2 bases at V and 7 bases at J, leaving 4 bases unmatched. The CDR3 extends over 13 amino acids. CDR3 in DNA: TGTGCCAGCAGTTTATTCGGGGACAGTGAAGCTTTCTTT. It encodes CASSLFGDSEAFF.

The J gene is TRBJ2-1, the V gene TRBV5-4; 14 bases fit TRBD2. This CDR3 spans 15 amino acids. The germline gives CDR1 SGHNT, CDR2 YYREEE (reference sequence). V was clipped by 0 bases and J by 7 bases; unmatched bases: 0. CDR3 in DNA: TGTGCCAGCAGCTTGGGACTAGCGGGGGGGAATGAGCAGTTCTTC. As protein: CASSLGLAGGNEQFF.

The chain has TRBV4-2 and TRBJ1-6; the match to TRBD1 covers 9 bases. From germline, CDR1 is LGHNA and CDR2 YNFKEQ. J lost 9 bases, V lost 0 bases, and 6 bases had no gene match. This CDR3 spans 16 amino acids. The chain's CDR3 is CASSQEDGQGFSPLHF. DNA for the CDR3: TGTGCCAGCAGCCAAGAAGACGGACAGGGGTTTTCACCCCTCCACTTT.

The rearrangement links TRBV7-3 to TRBJ2-1; 8 positions agree with TRBD2. The V segment lost 0 bases and the J segment 8 bases; nucleotides outside the gene matches: 3. The CDR3 has 14 amino acids. Germline CDR1 is SGHTA and CDR2 is FQGTGA. The CDR3 reads CASSLTGSGDEQFF. The CDR3, as DNA: TGTGCCAGCAGCTTAACCGGTAGCGGGGATGAGCAGTTCTTC.

The chain joins TRBV11-3 to TRBJ1-1, with D maybe TRBD1 (5 bases). The CDR3 has 12 amino acids. From germline, CDR1 is SGHNT and CDR2 YENEEA. The V gene lost 1 base and the J gene lost 8 bases, with 8 bases spanning the gap. The CDR3 nucleotides are TGTGCCAGCAGCTTAGCCGACAGAGAAGCTTTCTTT. Amino acid sequence: CASSLADREAFF.

This sequence joins TRBV4-1 and TRBJ2-7; possibly TRBD2 for D (7 bases). The V gene lost 3 bases and the J gene lost 4 bases, with 22 bases spanning the gap. The CDR3 loop spans 17 amino acids. From germline, CDR1 is MGHRA and CDR2 YSYEKL. The CDR3 sequence is CASSHPLRGPPGYEQYF. The CDR3 nucleotides are TGCGCCAGCAGCCACCCCCTGCGGGGGCCGCCGGGGTACGAGCAGTACTTC.

The rearrangement joins TRBV9 to TRBJ2-1; TRBD2 agrees at 13 bases. J lost 6 bases, V lost 3 bases, and 6 bases had no gene match. The CDR3 is made up of 16 amino acids. Germline V lookup: CDR1 SGDLS, CDR2 YYNGEE. CDR3 region: CASSDGTSGAGNEQFF. The DNA of the CDR3 is TGTGCCAGCAGCGATGGGACTAGCGGGGCTGGCAATGAGCAGTTCTTC.

The genes are TRBV2 and TRBJ2-7; D not certain. Germline lookup yields CDR1 SNHLY and CDR2 FYNNEI. The CDR3 totals 13 residues. Trimming shortened V by 3 bases and J by 3 bases, and 9 bases separated the two germline ends. The CDR3 DNA is TGTGCCAGCAGTGAGGGTAAGGGCTACGAGCAGTACTTC. It specifies CASSEGKGYEQYF. Using reference TRBV2 and TRBJ2-7 for the parts outside the CDR3, the full variable domain is EPEVTQTPSHQVTQMGQEVILRCVPISNHLYFYWYRQILGQKVEFLVSFYNNEISEKSEIFDDQFSVERPDGSNFTLKIRSTKLEDSAMYFCASSEGKGYEQYFGPGTRLTVT.

The chain recombines TRBV29-1 with TRBJ2-7; maybe TRBD1 (5 bases). The CDR3 is made up of 14 amino acids. With 4 bases removed from V and 2 bases from J, the gap between germline ends came to 15 bases. Germline loops: CDR1 SQVTM, CDR2 ANQGSEA. DNA of the CDR3: TGCAGCGTTGTTACAGGCCTGCAGACCTACGAGCAGTACTTC. Its protein product is CSVVTGLQTYEQYF.

This chain connects TRBV3-1 (or the pseudogene TRBV3-2) to TRBJ1-1, with 9 positions matching TRBD1. The CDR3 is made up of 15 amino acids. Germline trimming cut 6 bases from V and 0 bases from J; bases unmatched to any gene: 5. CDR1 and CDR2 from the germline V gene are LGHDT and YNNKEL (reference sequence). The CDR3 nucleotides read TGTGCCAGCAGTCCCGGACAGGGGATGAACACTGAAGCTTTCTTT. It encodes CASSPGQGMNTEAFF.

CDR3 residues: CASSFGTSYEQYF. CDR3 in DNA: TGCGCCAGCAGCTTCGGGACTTCCTACGAGCAGTACTTC. The genes are TRBV5-1 and TRBJ2-7; D is perhaps TRBD2 (6 bases). CDR3 length: 13 residues. Trimming removed 2 bases at V and 1 base at J, with 7 bases between. Germline assignment: CDR1 SGHRS and CDR2 YFSETQ.